One and the same sample provided the 25 T cell receptor beta chains below, sequenced in a study of graft-versus-host responses after intestinal transplantation. Assay used: immunoSEQ multiplex PCR; TCRdb lists only in-frame clones, some missing. The sample holds about 19,000 clones, around nine tenths seen once. The sequenced sample was PBMCs, obtained about 240 days after intestinal transplant. Source of these receptors: a human patient who received an intestinal transplant, so some T cells may come from the graft donor.

The chain employs TRBV5-1 and TRBJ2-7; D is uncertain. V shed 4 bases and J shed 0 bases, with 8 bases lying between them. Per the germline V gene, CDR1 is SGHRS and CDR2 is YFSETQ. This CDR3 is built from 13 residues. In DNA form, the CDR3 reads TGCGCCAGCAGCCCACGGGTCTCCTACGAGCAGTACTTC. This encodes CASSPRVSYEQYF.

The V gene is TRBV5-4, the J gene TRBJ1-4; D is possibly TRBD1 (6 bases). This CDR3 has 15 residues. In germline, CDR1 is SGHNT, CDR2 YYREEE (reference sequence). V was pared by 4 bases and J by 6 bases, with 16 bases between. The CDR3 sequence is CASSPSRGNDEKLFF. The DNA of the CDR3 is TGTGCCAGCAGCCCGTCCAGGGGCAACGATGAAAAACTGTTTTTT.

The chain recombines TRBV11-2 with TRBJ2-7, with 8 nucleotides matching TRBD2. The germline CDR1 and CDR2 sequences are SGHAT and FQNNGV. V shed 1 base, J shed 2 bases, and the junction held 7 bases outside the gene matches. The CDR3 spans 16 residues. Written as DNA, the CDR3 is TGTGCCAGCAGCTTAGCGGGCGGGGGGCTTGCCTACGAGCAGTACTTC. This codes for CASSLAGGGLAYEQYF.

The chain carries TRBV7-6 and TRBJ1-2; the match to TRBD1 covers 7 bases. From germline, CDR1 is SGHVS and CDR2 FNYEAQ. Losses at the gene ends were 4 bases for V and 4 bases for J; bases not matched to a gene: 3. There are 13 residues in the CDR3. The CDR3 region is CASSWGQFYGYTF. Here the CDR3 DNA reads TGTGCCAGCAGCTGGGGACAGTTCTATGGCTACACCTTC. Full variable domain (rest looked up from reference TRBV7-6 and TRBJ1-2): GAGVSQSPRYKVTKRGQDVALRCDPISGHVSLYWYRQALGQGPEFLTYFNYEAQQDKSGLPNDRFSAERPEGSISTLTIQRTEQRDSAMYRCASSWGQFYGYTFGSGTRLTVV.

The chain employs TRBV19 and TRBJ2-1; D perhaps matches TRBD1 (5 bases). Trimming stripped 5 bases from V and 5 bases from J, with 10 bases between. Germline V gene data show CDR1 as LNHDA and CDR2 as SQIVND (reference sequence). The CDR3 spans 13 residues. This CDR3 is CASSVTGNNEQFF. DNA for the CDR3: TGTGCCAGTAGTGTTACAGGTAACAATGAGCAGTTCTTC.

This sequence joins TRBV19 and TRBJ1-6; D gene ambiguous. The CDR3 is made up of 14 amino acids. The germline gives CDR1 LNHDA, CDR2 SQIVND (reference sequence). V lost 7 bases, J lost 2 bases, and 9 bases lay in between. CDR3 DNA: TGTGCCAGTATGCCCAACGCCTATAATTCACCCCTCCACTTT. Its protein product is CASMPNAYNSPLHF.

The chain uses TRBV10-1 and TRBJ2-7, with 14 bases lining up with TRBD2. Germline V gene lookup returns CDR1 WNHNN and CDR2 SYGVQD (reference sequence). Unmatched junction bases numbered 4, after V lost 2 bases and J lost 7 bases. The CDR3 loop spans 15 amino acids. The CDR3 protein is CASSEKGLAGGEQYF. The CDR3 bases are TGCGCCAGCAGTGAGAAAGGACTAGCGGGGGGTGAGCAGTACTTC.

The chain recombines TRBV11-2 with TRBJ1-1, with D uncertain. The CDR3 runs 15 residues. CDR1 and CDR2 from the germline V gene are SGHAT and FQNNGV. With 5 bases removed from V and 1 base from J, the gap between germline ends came to 14 bases. CDR3 DNA sequence: TGTGCCAGCAGCCCCTTCCCGATGACGAACACTGAAGCTTTCTTT. This codes for CASSPFPMTNTEAFF.

The chain carries TRBV6-1 and TRBJ2-5, with TRBD2 matching 8 bases. The CDR3 runs 15 residues. The germline V gene encodes CDR1 MNHNS and CDR2 SASEGT. Losses at the gene ends were 0 bases for V and 5 bases for J; bases not matched to a gene: 5. CDR3 sequence reads: CASSEALSGGETQYF. For the CDR3, the DNA is TGTGCCAGCAGTGAAGCGCTGAGCGGGGGCGAGACCCAGTACTTC.

The CDR3 DNA reads TGTGCCAGTAGTATAGATGAGGCTCCCTTGGGCGGATACAATGAGCAGTTCTTC. Protein product: CASSIDEAPLGGYNEQFF. J is TRBJ2-1 and V is TRBV19; D is uncertain. The V end lost 0 bases, the J end lost 4 bases, and 19 bases lay between the germline ends. The CDR3 sequence is 18 residues long. The germline V gene has CDR1 LNHDA and CDR2 SQIVND (reference sequence).

V is TRBV25-1 and J is TRBJ2-7; D remains ambiguous. The CDR3 runs 11 residues. The germline V gene has CDR1 MGHDK and CDR2 SYGVNS. V gave up 1 base and J gave up 4 bases, with 2 bases separating them. As DNA, the CDR3 is TGTGCCAGCAGTGAATGGTACGAGCAGTACTTC. As protein: CASSEWYEQYF.

This clone is large in the sample. The rearrangement uses TRBV27 and TRBJ2-7; D is ambiguous. The CDR3 has 14 amino acids. Trimming took 2 bases from V and 4 from J, leaving 12 bases between them. Germline V gene lookup returns CDR1 MNHEY and CDR2 SMNVEV (reference sequence). As DNA, the CDR3 is TGTGCCAGCAGTTTAGTCGGGCGGTCTTACGAGCAGTACTTC. Encoded protein: CASSLVGRSYEQYF.

DNA for the CDR3: TGTGCCAGCACGAGGGCGGCCAAAAACATTCAGTACTTC. Protein sequence: CASTRAAKNIQYF. The genes are TRBV5-6 and TRBJ2-4, with D possibly TRBD2 on 5 matching bases. The germline V gene has CDR1 SGHDT and CDR2 YYEEEE. V was pared by 6 bases and J by 1 base, with 8 bases between. The CDR3 consists of 13 residues.

This rearrangement joins TRBV4-2 to TRBJ2-1; D gene uncertain. V lost 0 bases, J lost 0 bases, and 9 bases lay in between. Germline lookup yields CDR1 LGHNA and CDR2 YNFKEQ. CDR3 length: 16 amino acids. CDR3 sequence: CASSQDSVSSYNEQFF. CDR3 bases: TGTGCCAGCAGCCAAGATTCAGTAAGCTCCTACAATGAGCAGTTCTTC.

The genes are TRBV5-1 and TRBJ2-7, with TRBD1 matching over 10 bases. This CDR3 region has 13 residues. In germline, CDR1 is SGHRS, CDR2 YFSETQ. The V segment lost 4 bases and the J segment 6 bases; nucleotides outside the gene matches: 4. The CDR3 loop reads CASSRRDRGEQYF. The CDR3 bases are TGCGCCAGCAGCAGACGGGACAGGGGCGAGCAGTACTTC.

This chain connects TRBV5-6 to TRBJ1-1; possible D gene TRBD1, 5 bases. Looked up from germline, CDR1 is SGHDT and CDR2 is YYEEEE. Deletions cut 0 bases from V and 4 bases from J, with 13 bases between. The CDR3 runs to 15 residues. DNA for the CDR3: TGTGCCAGCAGCTTGGAAAATCGGGACGTCACTGAAGCTTTCTTT. As protein: CASSLENRDVTEAFF.

The chain has TRBV2 and TRBJ2-4; no firm D call. Per germline, CDR1 SNHLY and CDR2 FYNNEI. This CDR3 is 14 amino acids long. Between the trimmed V and J ends, which lost 6 bases and 0 bases, there was a span of 9 bases. The CDR3 reads CASRRTVAKNIQYF. CDR3 sequence (DNA): TGTGCCAGCAGGAGGACGGTAGCCAAAAACATTCAGTACTTC.

CDR3 DNA sequence: TGTGCCAGCAGCTTAGTTGCGGGGGGGCCGGACAATGAGCAGTTCTTC. Its protein product is CASSLVAGGPDNEQFF. V and J are TRBV11-3 and TRBJ2-1; 9 bases are a match to TRBD2. This CDR3 is built from 16 residues. J was trimmed by 5 bases and V by 1 base; bases with no gene match: 6. From germline, CDR1 is SGHNT and CDR2 YENEEA.

Written as DNA, the CDR3 is TGTGCCAGCAGCCTACTTTCTAACTATGGCTACACCTTC. This gives the protein CASSLLSNYGYTF. The V call is TRBV14, the J call TRBJ1-2; D gene ambiguous. Trimming took off 4 bases at V and 0 bases at J, with 6 bases between the two ends. The CDR3 has 13 amino acids. The germline gives CDR1 SGHDN, CDR2 FVKESK.

The chain employs TRBV9 and TRBJ2-3, with TRBD2 matching over 15 bases. This CDR3 is built from 19 residues. Germline V gene lookup returns CDR1 SGDLS and CDR2 YYNGEE. With 4 bases clipped from V and 1 base from J, the junction kept 10 bases outside the gene matches. CDR3 nucleotides: TGTGCCAGCAGCCCCTACGGGACTAGCGGGGGGCCTGGCACAGATACGCAGTATTTT. It encodes CASSPYGTSGGPGTDTQYF.

The V gene is TRBV6-6, the J gene TRBJ2-7, with unresolved D. CDR3 size: 12 residues. V shed 0 bases and J shed 5 bases, with 5 bases lying between them. Germline-derived CDR1 and CDR2 are MNHNY and SVGAGI (reference sequence). CDR3 sequence (DNA): TGTGCCAGCAGTTACTCGTCGGACGAGCAGTACTTC. Amino acid sequence: CASSYSSDEQYF.

The V and J genes are TRBV7-9 and TRBJ2-1; maybe TRBD2 (5 bases). The CDR3 sequence is 14 residues long. V lost 2 bases and J lost 3, with 8 bases in between. Looked up from germline, CDR1 is SEHNR and CDR2 is FQNEAQ (reference sequence). CDR3 nucleotides: TGTGCCAGCAGCTTAACCGGAGGCTACAATGAGCAGTTCTTC. Translating it yields CASSLTGGYNEQFF.

The chain joins TRBV30 to TRBJ2-2; D possibly corresponds to TRBD1 (5 bases). CDR1 GTSNPN and CDR2 SVGIG come from the germline V gene (reference sequence). The CDR3 is made up of 13 amino acids. The ends were cut back, 3 bases at V and 6 bases at J, with 11 bases in the middle. This chain's CDR3 is CAWSGREPGELFF. The CDR3 bases are TGTGCCTGGAGCGGCAGGGAACCCGGGGAGCTGTTTTTT.

The chain combines TRBV4-2 with TRBJ2-1, with D possibly being TRBD2 (6 bases). CDR1 and CDR2 from the germline V gene are LGHNA and YNFKEQ. This CDR3 has 17 amino acids. Between the trimmed V and J ends, which lost 2 bases and 0 bases, there was a span of 14 bases. The CDR3 protein is CASSQFGGASSYNEQFF. The CDR3 region has the DNA TGTGCCAGCAGCCAATTTGGCGGGGCCAGCTCCTACAATGAGCAGTTCTTC.

V is TRBV19 and J is TRBJ2-1; the match to TRBD1 covers 9 bases. V shed 5 bases and J 4 bases; nucleotides not matched to a gene: 6. The CDR3 totals 15 residues. Germline V gene lookup returns CDR1 LNHDA and CDR2 SQIVND (reference sequence). CDR3 region: CASSRTGADYNEQFF. The CDR3 DNA reads as TGTGCCAGTAGTCGGACAGGGGCTGATTACAATGAGCAGTTCTTC.